The 30 T cell receptor beta chains listed next were all sequenced from one sample in a study of blood T cell repertoires in COVID-19. Only in-frame clones appear in the TCRdb table, and some are missing; sequencing was by immunoSEQ multiplex PCR. Of under 150,000 clones listed, about 85% are singletons. The sequencing sample was made of peripheral blood. The origin of the receptors is a human donor in a cohort sampled during active COVID-19.

The chain recombines TRBV7-2 with TRBJ1-2, with D tentatively TRBD1 (6 bases). This CDR3 contains 13 residues. Germline-derived CDR1 and CDR2 are SGHTA and FQGNSA. Trimming left V 5 bases short and J 7 bases short, with 14 bases between. The CDR3 DNA is TGTGCCAGCAGCGGACCAGGGGAGCTTGGCTACACCTTC. It is translated as CASSGPGELGYTF. Drawing the rest from reference TRBV7-2 and TRBJ1-2, the complete variable domain is GAGVSQSPSNKVTEKGKDVELRCDPISGHTALYWYRQSLGQGLEFLIYFQGNSAPDKSGLPSDRFSAERTGGSVSTLTIQRTQQEDSAVYLCASSGPGELGYTFGSGTRLTVV.

The rearrangement joins TRBV12-5 to TRBJ2-6; 7 nucleotides match TRBD2. The trim removed 6 bases at V and 2 bases at J, leaving 7 bases unmatched. The length of the CDR3 is 16 residues. The germline gives CDR1 LGHNT, CDR2 FRNRAP. The CDR3 sequence: CASGPSGGAGANVLTF. The CDR3 coding sequence is TGTGCTAGTGGGCCCTCTGGGGGGGCTGGGGCCAACGTCCTGACTTTC. Together with reference TRBV12-5 and TRBJ2-6, the CDR3 gives the full variable domain: DARVTQTPRHKVTEMGQEVTMRCQPILGHNTVFWYRQTMMQGLELLAYFRNRAPLDDSGMPKDRFSAEMPDATLATLKIQPSEPRDSAVYFCASGPSGGAGANVLTFGAGSRLTVL.

J is TRBJ1-5 and V is TRBV6-2 or TRBV6-3; no clear D gene. Germline lookup yields CDR1 MNHEY and CDR2 SVGEGT. Trimming pared 3 bases from V and 7 bases from J, leaving 10 bases between. This CDR3 is built from 13 residues. This CDR3 is CASSYPAGQPQHF. The CDR3, as DNA: TGTGCCAGCAGTTATCCCGCCGGGCAGCCCCAGCATTTT.

The chain is built from TRBV5-1 and TRBJ2-2, with 10 bases that match TRBD2. CDR3 length: 19 amino acids. The V segment lost 4 bases and the J segment 0 bases; nucleotides outside the gene matches: 12. Germline V CDR1 and CDR2: SGHRS, YFSETQ. CDR3 coding DNA: TGCGCCAGCAGCATTGGCCTAGCGGGGGATCTCGCGAACACCGGGGAGCTGTTTTTT. It yields the protein CASSIGLAGDLANTGELFF.

The chain links TRBV14 to TRBJ2-1, with 7 bases matching TRBD1. The CDR3 has 17 amino acids. Germline V gives CDR1 SGHDN, CDR2 FVKESK. Trimming took 1 base from V and 10 from J; bases not matched to a gene: 16. The CDR3 DNA sequence: TGTGCCAGCAGCCAAGTTAAAGACAGGGTGGACGTGGCCGAGCAGTTCTTC. Translation: CASSQVKDRVDVAEQFF.

The chain couples TRBV7-3 to TRBJ1-2, with D tentatively TRBD1 (6 bases). The CDR3 is 15 amino acids. Germline lookup yields CDR1 SGHTA and CDR2 FQGTGA. V lost 1 base and J lost 5, with 14 bases in between. In nucleotides, the CDR3 is TGTGCCAGCAGCTTAATGGGGGCTTCGGGGTATGGCTACACCTTC. Its translation: CASSLMGASGYGYTF. Supplemented by reference TRBV7-3 and TRBJ1-2, the full variable domain reads GAGVSQTPSNKVTEKGKYVELRCDPISGHTALYWYRQSLGQGPEFLIYFQGTGAADDSGLPNDRFFAVRPEGSVSTLKIQRTERGDSAVYLCASSLMGASGYGYTFGSGTRLTVV.

The chain couples TRBV19 to TRBJ2-1, with 7 bases fitting TRBD1. Losses at the gene ends were 5 bases for V and 0 bases for J; bases not matched to a gene: 13. Germline CDR1 and CDR2: LNHDA and SQIVND (reference sequence). The CDR3 length is 18 residues. The CDR3 sequence is CASSYIGGGTSSYNEQFF. DNA for the CDR3: TGTGCCAGTAGTTATATAGGGGGCGGTACGAGCTCCTACAATGAGCAGTTCTTC.

The V call is TRBV5-1, the J call TRBJ2-3; 10 bases map to TRBD2. After removal of 1 base from V and 11 bases from J, the junction contained 16 bases not matched to a gene. Germline V lookup: CDR1 SGHRS, CDR2 YFSETQ. The CDR3 spans 17 residues. The CDR3 DNA is TGCGCCAGCAGCTTGTATGGTAGCGGGGGGCCCACCTCTATGCAGTATTTT. It specifies CASSLYGSGGPTSMQYF.

V is TRBV30 and J is TRBJ2-1; D uncertain. Trimming cost V 0 bases and J 8 bases, with 14 bases left between them. CDR3 length: 14 amino acids. Per the germline V gene, CDR1 is GTSNPN and CDR2 is SVGIG (reference sequence). CDR3 coding DNA: TGTGCCTGGAGTGTCCCCCACTTCCCTCATGAGCAGTTCTTC. This codes for CAWSVPHFPHEQFF.

The rearrangement links TRBV7-9 to TRBJ1-5, with D possibly being TRBD1 (6 bases). Trimming left V 5 bases short and J 8 bases short, with 16 bases between. This CDR3 is built from 14 residues. Germline V lookup: CDR1 SEHNR, CDR2 FQNEAQ (reference sequence). The CDR3 protein is CASSVQGPWEPQHF. The CDR3 region has the DNA TGTGCCAGCAGCGTCCAGGGGCCTTGGGAGCCCCAGCATTTT.

V and J are TRBV9 and TRBJ1-2, with D possibly matching TRBD1 (5 bases). CDR1 and CDR2 from the germline V gene are SGDLS and YYNGEE. The CDR3 contains 12 residues. V shed 5 bases and J shed 4 bases, with 9 bases lying between them. The DNA of the CDR3 is TGTGCCAGCAGTCAGGGTCTCTATGGCTACACCTTC. Protein: CASSQGLYGYTF.

This clone was detected once. The chain recombines TRBV7-9 with TRBJ1-2; TRBD1 aligns across 9 bases. The CDR3 runs to 14 residues. V lost 5 bases to trimming and J lost 6 bases; unmatched junction nucleotides: 7. Looked up from germline, CDR1 is SEHNR and CDR2 is FQNEAQ (reference sequence). CDR3 nucleotides: TGTGCCAGCAGCCGCGGACAGGGGATGGATGGCTACACCTTC. Amino acid sequence: CASSRGQGMDGYTF. Drawing the rest from reference TRBV7-9 and TRBJ1-2, the complete variable domain is DTGVSQNPRHKITKRGQNVTFRCDPISEHNRLYWYRQTLGQGPEFLTYFQNEAQLEKSRLLSDRFSAERPKGSFSTLEIQRTEQGDSAMYLCASSRGQGMDGYTFGSGTRLTVV.

This chain connects TRBV19 to TRBJ2-2; 8 bases map to TRBD1. The CDR3 runs 15 residues. Germline V gives CDR1 LNHDA, CDR2 SQIVND (reference sequence). The V segment lost 6 bases and the J segment 1 base; nucleotides outside the gene matches: 4. This CDR3 is CASRIGQGNTGELFF. The CDR3, as DNA: TGTGCCAGTAGGATCGGACAGGGGAACACCGGGGAGCTGTTTTTT.

V usage is TRBV28 and J usage is TRBJ1-1; 7 bases map to TRBD1. V was pared by 4 bases and J by 1 base, with 9 bases of the junction left unmatched. This CDR3 is 16 amino acids long. Germline V gives CDR1 MDHEN, CDR2 SYDVKM. The CDR3 nucleotides are TGTGCCAGCAGTTCGGGAGGGGGCGGTTCGAACACTGAAGCTTTCTTT. It is translated as CASSSGGGGSNTEAFF.

V gene TRBV14 combines with J gene TRBJ2-1; TRBD1 matches at 7 bases. The CDR3 runs to 13 residues. V dropped 8 bases and J dropped 4; count of bases not matched to a gene: 5. CDR1 SGHDN and CDR2 FVKESK come from the germline V gene. This CDR3 reads CASGGQLYNEQFF. CDR3 DNA: TGTGCCAGCGGGGGACAGTTATACAATGAGCAGTTCTTC.

The chain combines TRBV5-4 with TRBJ2-1; a possible D gene is TRBD1 (5 bases). The CDR3 runs to 13 residues. With 2 bases removed from V and 3 bases from J, the gap between germline ends came to 6 bases. CDR1 and CDR2 from the germline V gene are SGHNT and YYREEE (reference sequence). CDR3 sequence reads: CASSLDSYNEQFF. DNA for the CDR3: TGTGCCAGCAGCTTAGACAGCTACAATGAGCAGTTCTTC. Drawing the rest from reference TRBV5-4 and TRBJ2-1, the complete variable domain is ETGVTQSPTHLIKTRGQQVTLRCSSQSGHNTVSWYQQALGQGPQFIFQYYREEENGRGNFPPRFSGLQFPNYSSELNVNALELDDSALYLCASSLDSYNEQFFGPGTRLTVL.

J is TRBJ2-3 and V is TRBV29-1; 13 bases are a match to TRBD2. Looked up from germline, CDR1 is SQVTM and CDR2 is ANQGSEA. Trimming took 8 bases from V and 1 from J; bases not matched to a gene: 6. The CDR3 is 15 amino acids. CDR3 in amino acids: CSTTGTSGGTDTQYF. CDR3 DNA sequence: TGCAGCACGACAGGGACTAGCGGGGGCACAGATACGCAGTATTTT.

The chain couples TRBV10-3 to TRBJ2-7, with D unresolved. Trimming took 4 bases from V and 3 from J, leaving 7 bases between them. The CDR3 is made up of 12 amino acids. The germline V gene encodes CDR1 ENHRY and CDR2 SYGVKD. This CDR3 is CAISGLNYEQYF. For the CDR3, the DNA is TGTGCCATCAGTGGGCTTAACTACGAGCAGTACTTC.

This chain links TRBV11-2 with TRBJ1-1; no clear D gene. V lost 0 bases, J lost 7 bases, and 9 bases lay in between. Germline V CDR1 and CDR2: SGHAT, FQNNGV. The CDR3 contains 13 residues. The DNA for the CDR3 is TGTGCCAGCAGCTTAGATCTGGGCATTGAAGCTTTCTTT. Translating it yields CASSLDLGIEAFF.

This chain uses TRBV7-2 with TRBJ2-7, with 8 bases identical to TRBD1. With V trimmed by 6 bases and J by 4 bases, 11 bases remained unmatched. Germline values: CDR1 SGHTA, CDR2 FQGNSA. CDR3 length: 15 amino acids. In DNA form, the CDR3 reads TGTGCCAGCAGTCGAGGACAGGGCGGTAGGTACGAGCAGTACTTC. This gives the protein CASSRGQGGRYEQYF.

Written as DNA, the CDR3 is TGTGCCAGCAGCCCCAGTTGGGGGGATACGTACAATGAGCAGTTCTTC. This sequence encodes CASSPSWGDTYNEQFF. This rearrangement joins TRBV9 to TRBJ2-1; tentatively, D is TRBD2 (6 bases). Germline CDR1 and CDR2: SGDLS and YYNGEE. The CDR3 contains 16 residues. Trimming stripped 4 bases from V and 4 bases from J, with 18 bases between.

This chain connects TRBV2 to TRBJ2-1; TRBD2 aligns across 9 bases. V trimming: 10 bases; J trimming: 5 bases; junction bases outside the gene matches: 15. The CDR3 is made up of 16 amino acids. From germline, CDR1 is SNHLY and CDR2 FYNNEI. In nucleotides, the CDR3 is TGTGCCAACAAAGGAAGCGGGGGGTCCCTCCACAATGAGCAGTTCTTC. Residues: CANKGSGGSLHNEQFF.

The CDR3 DNA reads as TGTGCCAGCTCTCTAGCGGGATTCTCCTACAATGAGCAGTTCTTC. Its protein is CASSLAGFSYNEQFF. The rearrangement links TRBV7-9 to TRBJ2-1; 9 positions agree with TRBD2. V shed 8 bases, J shed 0 bases, and the junction held 5 bases outside the gene matches. The CDR3 consists of 15 residues. CDR1 SEHNR and CDR2 FQNEAQ come from the germline V gene (reference sequence).

This chain connects TRBV19 to TRBJ2-7; D gene ambiguous. This CDR3 is built from 14 residues. With 3 bases removed from V and 1 base from J, the gap between germline ends came to 10 bases. Germline CDR1 and CDR2: LNHDA and SQIVND (reference sequence). The CDR3 is CASSILPGSYEQYF. CDR3 sequence (DNA): TGTGCCAGTAGTATCCTCCCAGGTTCCTACGAGCAGTACTTC.

The chain carries TRBV6-5 and TRBJ2-2; 10 nucleotides agree with TRBD1. Germline V lookup: CDR1 MNHEY, CDR2 SVGAGI. The CDR3 consists of 15 residues. The V gene end was trimmed by 5 bases and the J gene end by 4 bases; junction bases not matched to a gene: 4. The DNA for the CDR3 is TGTGCCAGCAGTACCTGGACAGGGGGCACCGGGGAGCTGTTTTTT. Protein sequence: CASSTWTGGTGELFF.

The chain carries TRBV2 and TRBJ1-6; D is possibly TRBD1 (5 bases). The V gene lost 4 bases and the J gene lost 10 bases, with 20 bases spanning the gap. Germline lookup yields CDR1 SNHLY and CDR2 FYNNEI. The CDR3 spans 16 residues. The CDR3 nucleotides read TGTGCCAGCAGTGTAGACCGATCAGGGTTGGGCTCACCCCTCCACTTT. This encodes CASSVDRSGLGSPLHF.

The chain combines TRBV15 with TRBJ1-6; D may be TRBD1 (5 bases). The germline CDR1 and CDR2 sequences are LNHNV and YYDKDF (reference sequence). Trimming removed 0 bases at V and 0 bases at J, with 12 bases between. The CDR3 has 18 residues. The CDR3 bases are TGTGCCACCAGCAGAGAAGGACACCGGAGCTCCTATAATTCACCCCTCCACTTT. This translates into CATSREGHRSSYNSPLHF. Complete variable domain (other parts from reference TRBV15 and TRBJ1-6): DAMVIQNPRYQVTQFGKPVTLSCSQTLNHNVMYWYQQKSSQAPKLLFHYYDKDFNNEADTPDNFQSRRPNTSFCFLDIRSPGLGDTAMYLCATSREGHRSSYNSPLHFGNGTRLTVT.

The table lists this clone with a count of one. This sequence joins TRBV6-2 or TRBV6-3 and TRBJ1-2; TRBD1 matches 8 bases. With 4 bases clipped from V and 2 bases from J, the junction kept 6 bases outside the gene matches. Germline values: CDR1 MNHEY, CDR2 SVGEGT. This CDR3 is 15 amino acids long. The chain's CDR3 is CASSSRTGRNYGYTF. The CDR3 DNA sequence: TGTGCCAGCAGTTCCCGGACAGGGAGGAACTATGGCTACACCTTC.

This sequence joins TRBV19 and TRBJ2-5; D perhaps matches TRBD2 (6 bases). The germline V and J ends were trimmed by 3 bases and 3 bases, with 14 bases remaining between them. The CDR3 has 15 amino acids. The germline V gene has CDR1 LNHDA and CDR2 SQIVND (reference sequence). The CDR3 sequence: CASSMGGAGEETQYF. The CDR3 bases are TGTGCCAGTAGTATGGGCGGGGCCGGGGAAGAGACCCAGTACTTC.

The J gene is TRBJ1-3, the V gene TRBV24-1, with D maybe TRBD1 (6 bases). This CDR3 contains 15 residues. Germline CDR1 is KGHDR and CDR2 is SFDVKD. V was pared by 4 bases and J by 0 bases, with 9 bases between. Written as DNA, the CDR3 is TGTGCCACCAGTGACTCGGACAGCTCTGGAAACACCATATATTTT. Its translation is CATSDSDSSGNTIYF.